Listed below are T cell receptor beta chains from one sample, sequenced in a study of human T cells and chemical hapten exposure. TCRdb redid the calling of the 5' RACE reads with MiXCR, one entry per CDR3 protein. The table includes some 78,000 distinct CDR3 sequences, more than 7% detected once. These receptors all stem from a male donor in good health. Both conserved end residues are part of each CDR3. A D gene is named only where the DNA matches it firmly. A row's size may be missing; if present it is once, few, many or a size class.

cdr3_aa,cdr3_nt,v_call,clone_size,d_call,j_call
CASSPGSGNQPQHF,TGTGCCAGCAGCCCAGGGTCGGGCAATCAGCCCCAGCATTTT,TRBV12-3/TRBV12-4,many,NA,TRBJ1-5
CSVAYGGADNEQFF,TGCAGCGTTGCCTACGGGGGCGCCGACAATGAGCAGTTCTTC,TRBV29-1,many,NA,TRBJ2-1
CASSALSNTEAFF,TGTGCCAGCAGCGCTCTCTCGAACACTGAAGCTTTCTTT,TRBV7-2,NA,NA,TRBJ1-1
CAITPGQGDYGYTF,TGTGCCATCACTCCGGGACAGGGAGACTATGGCTACACCTTC,TRBV10-3,NA,TRBD1,TRBJ1-2
CSVESGANTEAFF,TGCAGCGTTGAGTCGGGGGCAAACACTGAAGCTTTCTTT,TRBV29-1,few,NA,TRBJ1-1
CASSQEGLARNEQFF,TGTGCCAGCAGCCAAGAGGGACTAGCGCGGAATGAGCAGTTCTTC,TRBV3-1,NA,TRBD2,TRBJ2-1
CASSQGGGGRASGNEQFF,TGCGCCAGCAGCCAAGGGGGAGGCGGGAGGGCCTCAGGCAATGAGCAGTTCTTC,TRBV4-1,many,TRBD2,TRBJ2-1
CASSPGGGAEAFF,TGCGCCAGCAGCCCCGGTGGGGGGGCTGAAGCTTTCTTT,TRBV5-1,NA,NA,TRBJ1-1
CASAGDYEQYF,TGTGCCTCCGCGGGGGACTACGAGCAGTACTTC,TRBV30,many,TRBD2,TRBJ2-7
CASSKEQEFADTQYF,TGCGCCAGCAGCAAGGAACAGGAATTCGCAGATACGCAGTATTTT,TRBV5-1,NA,NA,TRBJ2-3
CASSFRPGGLYSNQPQHF,TGTGCCAGCAGTTTTCGTCCAGGGGGACTGTATAGCAATCAGCCCCAGCATTTT,TRBV12-3/TRBV12-4,NA,TRBD1,TRBJ1-5
CASSLGAVIDTQYF,TGTGCCAGCAGCTTAGGCGCGGTTATAGATACGCAGTATTTT,TRBV13,NA,NA,TRBJ2-3
CASSFGSNQPQHF,TGTGCCAGCAGTTTCGGTAGCAATCAGCCCCAGCATTTT,TRBV12-3/TRBV12-4,many,NA,TRBJ1-5
CASSQETVIFSTDTQYF,TGTGCCAGCAGCCAAGAGACGGTCATCTTTAGCACAGATACGCAGTATTTT,TRBV14,few,NA,TRBJ2-3
CASSLDQRDTQYF,TGCGCCAGCAGCTTGGACCAGCGGGATACGCAGTATTTT,TRBV5-1,medium-sized,NA,TRBJ2-3
CASSGLRGWGNSPLHF,TGCGCCAGCAGTGGATTGAGGGGGTGGGGTAATTCACCCCTCCACTTT,TRBV10-2,few,NA,TRBJ1-6
CAIGTSGRLDTQYF,TGTGCCATCGGTACTAGCGGAAGGTTGGATACGCAGTATTTT,TRBV10-3,many,TRBD2,TRBJ2-3